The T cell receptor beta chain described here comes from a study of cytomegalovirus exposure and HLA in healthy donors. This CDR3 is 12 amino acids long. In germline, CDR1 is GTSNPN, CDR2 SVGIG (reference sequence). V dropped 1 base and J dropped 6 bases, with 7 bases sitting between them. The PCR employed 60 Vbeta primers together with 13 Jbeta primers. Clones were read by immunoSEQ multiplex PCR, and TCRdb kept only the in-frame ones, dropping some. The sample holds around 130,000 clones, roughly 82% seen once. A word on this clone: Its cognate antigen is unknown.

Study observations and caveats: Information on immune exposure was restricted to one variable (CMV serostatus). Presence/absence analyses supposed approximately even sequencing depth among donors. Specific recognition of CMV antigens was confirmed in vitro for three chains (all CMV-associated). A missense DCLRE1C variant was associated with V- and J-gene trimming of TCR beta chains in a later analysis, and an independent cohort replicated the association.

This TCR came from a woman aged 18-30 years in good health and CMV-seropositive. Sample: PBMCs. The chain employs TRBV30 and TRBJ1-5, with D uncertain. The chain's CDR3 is CAWSGGSQPQHF. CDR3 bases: TGTGCCTGGAGTGGAGGGAGTCAGCCCCAGCATTTT. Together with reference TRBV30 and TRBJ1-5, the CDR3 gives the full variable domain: SQTIHQWPATLVQPVGSPLSLECTVEGTSNPNLYWYRQAAGRGLQLLFYSVGIGQISSEVPQNLSASRPQDRQFILSSKKLLLSDSGFYLCAWSGGSQPQHFGDGTRLSIL.